This T cell receptor beta chain originates from a study of shared clonotypes between healthy human individuals. Points from the study as a whole: Represented genetic and exposure-history diversity was restricted by having few donors.

It was at deep level that the assay was run. Libraries were prepared by immunoSEQ multiplex PCR; TCRdb keeps only in-frame clonotypes and omits some of them. The top ten hold about 13% of the sample, which has about 490,000 clones, over 70% seen once. CDR1 and CDR2 (germline): MDHEN, SYDVKM. The CDR3 spans 15 residues. Trimming took 6 bases from V and 2 from J, leaving 16 bases between them. Worth noting for this clone: What it binds is unknown.

V gene TRBV28 combines with J gene TRBJ2-5; a weak D match, TRBD2 (7 bases). The sequenced sample consisted of PBMCs. This TCR derives from a woman in her thirties or forties in good health. Some clones in this sample may be carry-over from other donors' samples. The CDR3 DNA is TGTGCCAGCAGGATTGGGGGAGGGGGACAAGAGACCCAGTACTTC. This gives the protein CASRIGGGGQETQYF.